The 7 T cell receptor beta chains given below trace back to one sample, sequenced in a study of T cell responses to AZD1222 COVID-19 vaccine. Data came from immunoSEQ multiplex PCR; TCRdb stores just in-frame clones and leaves some out. The sample carries about 70,000 clones, 85% recorded once. The source was peripheral blood, collected on day 0 of AZD1222 vaccination. The receptor source for this set is an adult in good health.

V is TRBV9 and J is TRBJ2-7; D uncertain. V lost 3 bases and J lost 4, with 11 bases in between. Germline loops: CDR1 SGDLS, CDR2 YYNGEE. This CDR3 region has 13 residues. CDR3 amino acids: CASSARSGYEQYF. The CDR3 DNA sequence: TGTGCCAGCAGCGCCCGGAGTGGGTACGAGCAGTACTTC.

The J gene is TRBJ1-4, the V gene TRBV6-5; D remains unclear. This CDR3 spans 15 amino acids. Germline V gene data show CDR1 as MNHEY and CDR2 as SVGAGI. V lost 6 bases and J 9 bases, leaving 20 bases between the germline ends. The CDR3, as DNA: TGTGCCAGCAGATCCAGGACTCCCGTACCCCAAAAACTGTTTTTT. Amino acids: CASRSRTPVPQKLFF.

The gene calls are TRBV6-5 and TRBJ2-7; D may be TRBD1 (6 bases). The V gene lost 5 bases and the J gene lost 2 bases, with 13 bases spanning the gap. CDR1 and CDR2 (germline): MNHEY, SVGAGI. The CDR3 sequence is 14 residues long. CDR3 in DNA: TGTGCCAGCAGTCCCACAGGGCCGACCTACGAGCAGTACTTC. Translated, it gives CASSPTGPTYEQYF.

J is TRBJ2-5 and V is TRBV5-1; D is perhaps TRBD1 (6 bases). The V gene's germline CDR1 is SGHRS and CDR2 YFSETQ. V dropped 0 bases and J dropped 4 bases, with 13 bases sitting between them. The CDR3 length is 15 residues. The CDR3 nucleotides are TGCGCCAGCAGCTTGGGAGGGGGTCGGGGAGAGACCCAGTACTTC. Its protein product is CASSLGGGRGETQYF.

This clone has only a few counts. The chain links TRBV6-5 to TRBJ2-7; 9 bases agree with TRBD1. The length of the CDR3 is 14 residues. The V and J ends lost 5 bases and 1 base, in that order; junction bases with no gene match: 3. The germline CDR1 and CDR2 sequences are MNHEY and SVGAGI. Here the CDR3 reads CASSTGQGSYEQYF. CDR3 nucleotides: TGTGCCAGCAGTACAGGACAGGGGTCCTACGAGCAGTACTTC.

The table lists this clone with a few counts. This sequence joins TRBV18 and TRBJ1-6; no clear D. V lost 3 bases and J 0 bases, leaving 12 bases between the germline ends. This CDR3 spans 17 amino acids. CDR1 and CDR2 from the germline V gene are KGHSH and LQKENI. The CDR3 DNA is TGTGCCAGCTCACCTCTGGGTACTAGCTCCTATAATTCACCCCTCCACTTT. As protein: CASSPLGTSSYNSPLHF.

This clone was seen only a few times. The CDR3 loop is CASIGAHGMNTEAFF. CDR3 nucleotide sequence: TGTGCCAGTATTGGGGCCCATGGGATGAACACTGAAGCTTTCTTT. The chain employs TRBV27 and TRBJ1-1, with D perhaps TRBD1 (5 bases). Germline CDR1 reads MNHEY; CDR2 reads SMNVEV (reference sequence). V was pared by 9 bases and J by 0 bases, with 17 bases between. CDR3 length: 15 residues.